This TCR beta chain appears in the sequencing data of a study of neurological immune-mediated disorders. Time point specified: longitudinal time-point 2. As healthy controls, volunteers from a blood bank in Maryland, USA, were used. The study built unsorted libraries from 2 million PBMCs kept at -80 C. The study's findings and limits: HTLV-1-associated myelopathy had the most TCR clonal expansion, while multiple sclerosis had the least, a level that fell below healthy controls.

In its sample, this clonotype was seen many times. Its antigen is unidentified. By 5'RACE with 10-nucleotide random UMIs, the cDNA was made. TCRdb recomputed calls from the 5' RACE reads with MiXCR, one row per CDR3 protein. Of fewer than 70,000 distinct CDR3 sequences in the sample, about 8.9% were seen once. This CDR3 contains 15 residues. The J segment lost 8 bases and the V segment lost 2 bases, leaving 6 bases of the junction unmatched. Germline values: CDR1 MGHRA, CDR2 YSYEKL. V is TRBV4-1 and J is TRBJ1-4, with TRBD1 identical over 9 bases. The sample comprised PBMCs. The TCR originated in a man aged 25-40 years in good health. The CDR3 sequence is CASSQSGTGREKLFF. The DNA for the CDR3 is TGCGCCAGCAGCCAATCCGGGACAGGGCGGGAAAAACTGTTTTTT.